Listed here are 26 T cell receptor beta chains from one sample, sequenced in a study of T cells in Graves' hyperthyroidism and ophthalmopathy. RNA transcripts provided the source from which TCR beta CDR3 regions were amplified. RT-PCR in the first round (using the HTBI primer set) targeted the TCR CDR3. TCRdb redid the calling of the multiplex PCR reads with MiXCR, one entry per CDR3 protein. Among about 760,000 distinct CDR3 sequences listed, roughly 32% were seen once. The sample consisted of blood. Every receptor here comes from a woman aged 40 to 50 with Graves' hyperthyroidism.

V gene TRBV7-3 combines with J gene TRBJ2-2, with D perhaps matching TRBD2 (5 bases). The CDR3 loop spans 15 amino acids. Germline V gene lookup returns CDR1 SGHTA and CDR2 FQGTGA. The ends were cut back, 1 base at V and 1 base at J, with 7 bases in the middle. CDR3: CASSLKSGNTGELFF. The CDR3 DNA reads TGTGCCAGCAGCTTAAAGAGCGGGAACACCGGGGAGCTGTTTTTT. The full variable domain, completed using reference TRBV7-3 and TRBJ2-2, is GAGVSQTPSNKVTEKGKYVELRCDPISGHTALYWYRQSLGQGPEFLIYFQGTGAADDSGLPNDRFFAVRPEGSVSTLKIQRTERGDSAVYLCASSLKSGNTGELFFGEGSRLTVL.

The sample holds one count of this clonotype. Since the CDR3 does not end with the conserved phenylalanine or tryptophan, this likely comes from a read error. CDR3 residues: CASSYNQGHGETQYL. CDR3 nucleotide sequence: TGTGCCAGCAGTTATAATCAGGGGCACGGGGAGACCCAGTACCTC. V usage is TRBV7-2 and J usage is TRBJ2-5; weak D call: TRBD1 (6 bases). Trimming pared 6 bases from V and 5 bases from J, leaving 19 bases between. Germline-derived CDR1 and CDR2 are SGHTA and FQGNSA. This CDR3 region has 15 residues.

This rearrangement joins TRBV5-1 to TRBJ1-1; 7 bases line up with TRBD1. After removal of 1 base from V and 10 bases from J, the junction contained 10 bases not matched to a gene. Germline V lookup: CDR1 SGHRS, CDR2 YFSETQ. The CDR3 length is 14 residues. CDR3 bases: TGCGCCAGCAGCTTGTGGACAGGAGAAAGTCCAGCTTTCTTT. This codes for CASSLWTGESPAFF.

This clonotype was seen many times. CDR3 amino acids: CASSESLMEVVAFF. CDR3 coding DNA: TGCGCCAGCAGTGAGTCCCTAATGGAGGTGGTCGCTTTCTTT. V is TRBV10-1 and J is TRBJ1-1; D ambiguous. V was clipped by 0 bases and J by 11 bases, with 16 bases between them. This CDR3 region has 14 residues. In germline, CDR1 is WNHNN, CDR2 SYGVQD (reference sequence).

V and J are TRBV2 and TRBJ1-6; unclear D gene. The CDR3 consists of 13 residues. V lost 7 bases and J lost 7, with 11 bases in between. The germline CDR1 and CDR2 sequences are SNHLY and FYNNEI. CDR3 protein: CASIRVLNSPLHF. The DNA of the CDR3 is TGTGCCAGCATACGGGTCCTGAATTCACCCCTCCACTTT.

The sample holds many counts of this clonotype. The chain employs TRBV20-1 and TRBJ1-5; 9 bases align to TRBD1. The CDR3 contains 13 residues. V lost 3 bases, J lost 5 bases, and 2 bases stayed unmatched. Germline V gene sequence: CDR1 DFQATT, CDR2 SNEGSKA (reference sequence). In DNA, the CDR3 is TGCAGTGCTAGCCGGGACAGGGATCAGCCCCAGCATTTT. Amino acids: CSASRDRDQPQHF.

Regarding this clonotype: Germline and junction disagree at one end, which may indicate a read error. This chain joins TRBV24-1 and TRBJ2-7; D possibly corresponds to TRBD1 (6 bases). The CDR3 has 15 residues. Germline V CDR1 and CDR2: KGHDR, SFDVKD. CDR3 loop: CASSLAGTPGRERYF. The CDR3 DNA follows: TGTGCCAGCAGTTTAGCCGGGACACCGGGGCGAGAGCGGTACTTC.

This clonotype was picked up many times. This chain connects TRBV20-1 to TRBJ2-6, with a possible D match to TRBD2 (5 bases). The CDR3 is 18 residues long. Between the trimmed V and J ends, which lost 6 bases and 2 bases, there was a span of 23 bases. Germline CDR1 reads DFQATT; CDR2 reads SNEGSKA (reference sequence). The CDR3 sequence: CSAKSSLGMAPGANVLTF. DNA for the CDR3: TGCAGTGCAAAATCAAGTCTCGGGATGGCCCCTGGGGCCAACGTCCTGACTTTC.

On this clonotype: The junction departs from the called germline gene at one end, perhaps through a read error. The V gene is TRBV7-2, the J gene TRBJ2-5; D possibly matches TRBD1 or TRBD2 (5 bases each). This CDR3 comprises 15 residues. Germline lookup yields CDR1 SGHTA and CDR2 FQGNSA. CDR3 coding DNA: TGTGCCAGCAGCCAACGACAGAGAAGGGGAGATACGCAGTATTTC. Its translation: CASSQRQRRGDTQYF.

This clonotype was counted ten times or more. The chain recombines TRBV7-8 with TRBJ2-7, with unresolved D. The CDR3 spans 13 residues. Between the trimmed V and J ends, which lost 1 base and 7 bases, there was a span of 11 bases. Germline assignment: CDR1 SGHVS and CDR2 FQNEAQ. CDR3 sequence (DNA): TGTGCCAGCAGCTTAGTCCCTGGGAAAGAGCAGTACTTC. Protein product: CASSLVPGKEQYF.

The V and J genes are TRBV20-1 and TRBJ2-7, with D perhaps being TRBD1 or TRBD2 (7 bases each). Trimming took 5 bases from V and 4 from J, leaving 15 bases between them. The CDR3 runs 13 residues. Per germline, CDR1 DFQATT and CDR2 SNEGSKA (reference sequence). CDR3 residues: CSAPRGGLYEQYF. CDR3 sequence (DNA): TGCAGTGCTCCCAGGGGGGGGCTGTACGAGCAGTACTTC.

This clonotype was recorded at least ten times. The chain combines TRBV9 with TRBJ1-6, with TRBD1 identical over 7 bases. Germline lookup yields CDR1 SGDLS and CDR2 YYNGEE. Losses at the gene ends were 0 bases for V and 6 bases for J; bases not matched to a gene: 6. The CDR3 is 16 amino acids. CDR3 protein: CASSVAGDRPNSPLHF. The CDR3 region has the DNA TGTGCCAGCAGCGTAGCTGGGGACAGACCTAATTCACCCCTCCACTTT.

About this clonotype: It is likely a read error, because the conserved phenylalanine at the end of the CDR3 is missing. The chain employs TRBV5-8 and TRBJ1-1, with a possible D match to TRBD1 (6 bases). Per germline, CDR1 SGHTS and CDR2 YDEGEE. The CDR3 has 14 amino acids. The CDR3 loop is CASSQDRGGWGAFS. The CDR3 DNA sequence: TGCGCCAGCAGCCAAGATCGGGGGGGCTGGGGAGCTTTCTCT.

This clonotype was picked up many times. The genes are TRBV12-3 or TRBV12-4 and TRBJ1-1; D not certain. The CDR3 has 12 amino acids. Trimming removed 6 bases from V and 2 bases from J, with 7 bases in between. In nucleotides, the CDR3 is TGTGCCAGCAGATGGGAAAACACTGAAGCTTTCTTT. This translates into CASRWENTEAFF.

The J gene is TRBJ2-5, the V gene TRBV7-7, with no clear D. CDR1 is SSHAT and CDR2 is FNYEAQ in the germline V gene (reference sequence). This CDR3 comprises 11 residues. CDR3 DNA sequence: TGTGCTGTCAGGACCGGGGAGACCCAGTACTTC. This codes for CAVRTGETQYF.

In regard to this clonotype: This may be a read error: a much more frequent sequence differs by one nucleotide. V gene TRBV10-3 combines with J gene TRBJ2-2; D is undetermined. Per germline, CDR1 ENHRY and CDR2 SYGVKD. The CDR3 extends over 16 amino acids. V lost 0 bases and J lost 4, with 12 bases in between. The CDR3 DNA sequence: TGTGCCATCAGTGAGTCGGTGGGCTCTAGCACCGGGGAGCTGTTTTTT. It codes for CAISESVGSSTGELFF.

This clonotype was counted ten times or more. This chain connects TRBV7-2 to TRBJ1-1; a weak D match, TRBD1 (6 bases). The germline CDR1 and CDR2 sequences are SGHTA and FQGNSA. The V end was cut by 2 bases, the J end by 0 bases, with 13 bases between. This CDR3 has 16 residues. CDR3 nucleotides: TGTGCCAGCAGCTTACTCCGGACAGTCATGAACACTGAAGCTTTCTTT. Its protein is CASSLLRTVMNTEAFF.

This chain joins TRBV13 and TRBJ1-3; D possibly corresponds to TRBD1 (6 bases). CDR1 is PRHDT, CDR2 FYEKMQ, per germline (reference sequence). The V gene lost 0 bases and the J gene lost 1 base, with 13 bases spanning the gap. CDR3 length: 17 amino acids. For the CDR3, the DNA is TGTGCCAGCAGCTTAGGAAGGGGGGGAAGATCTGGAAACACCATATATTTT. This sequence encodes CASSLGRGGRSGNTIYF.

This chain connects TRBV7-2 to TRBJ2-7; D call uncertain. Trimming cost V 7 bases and J 0 bases, with 10 bases left between them. The CDR3 length is 13 residues. CDR1 and CDR2 from the germline V gene are SGHTA and FQGNSA. The CDR3 DNA reads TGTGCCAGCAACCTCCCAAGCTCCTACGAGCAGTACTTC. Protein product: CASNLPSSYEQYF.

About this clonotype itself: The junction does not match germline at one end; this may be a read error. The rearrangement uses TRBV7-3 and TRBJ1-2; no clear D. Germline V lookup: CDR1 SGHTA, CDR2 FQGTGA. The CDR3 runs to 16 residues. CDR3 in amino acids: CASSSPSAERPDGYTF. The CDR3 DNA reads TGCGCCAGCAGCTCCCCTTCGGCGGAGAGACCAGATGGCTACACCTTC.

J is TRBJ2-1 and V is TRBV15; D is uncertain. Deletions cut 0 bases from V and 6 bases from J, with 9 bases between. CDR3 length: 14 amino acids. CDR1 LNHNV and CDR2 YYDKDF come from the germline V gene (reference sequence). The CDR3 reads CATSRDPVGNEQFF. The CDR3 nucleotides read TGTGCCACCAGCAGAGATCCGGTCGGCAATGAGCAGTTCTTC.

This clonotype has a single count. The rearrangement joins TRBV29-1 to TRBJ2-5, with 13 bases that match TRBD2. There are 13 residues in the CDR3. CDR1 and CDR2 from the germline V gene are SQVTM and ANQGSEA. The DNA of the CDR3 is TGCTTGGGACTAGCGGGATTGCGAGAGACCCAGTACTTC. Translation: CLGLAGLRETQYF.

This chain uses TRBV19 with TRBJ1-5; 9 positions agree with TRBD1. CDR1 and CDR2 (germline): LNHDA, SQIVND (reference sequence). The CDR3 spans 17 residues. With 7 bases clipped from V and 1 base from J, the junction kept 11 bases outside the gene matches. The CDR3 bases are TGTGCCAGTACCAATGCCGGGACAGGGTGGAGCAATCAGCCCCAGCATTTT. Residues: CASTNAGTGWSNQPQHF.

The V gene is TRBV29-1, the J gene TRBJ2-7; D gene uncertain. The germline gives CDR1 SQVTM, CDR2 ANQGSEA. This CDR3 is built from 17 residues. V was pared by 5 bases and J by 5 bases, with 28 bases between. The DNA for the CDR3 is TGCAGCGTTCCCAACACTGCCTCAGCAATTGGGTACAACGAGCAGTACTTC. This encodes CSVPNTASAIGYNEQYF.

The chain employs TRBV29-1 and TRBJ2-7; D is unclear. The V and J ends lost 4 bases and 3 bases respectively, with 7 bases between them. The CDR3 totals 11 residues. From germline, CDR1 is SQVTM and CDR2 ANQGSEA. CDR3 DNA sequence: TGCAGCGTTGCGAGGAACTACGAGCAGTACTTC. As protein: CSVARNYEQYF.

The chain is built from TRBV7-2 and TRBJ2-5; 7 nucleotides match TRBD2. The V gene end was trimmed by 0 bases and the J gene end by 5 bases; junction bases not matched to a gene: 9. This CDR3 spans 16 amino acids. The germline V gene has CDR1 SGHTA and CDR2 FQGNSA. The CDR3 sequence is CASSLAWGGFQETQYF. CDR3 nucleotides: TGTGCCAGCAGCTTAGCCTGGGGGGGATTTCAGGAGACCCAGTACTTC.